The 31 T cell receptor beta chains below all came from one sample that was sequenced in a study of cytomegalovirus exposure and HLA in healthy donors. TCRdb's table, derived via immunoSEQ multiplex PCR, lists solely in-frame clones and lacks some. The data contain over 75,000 clones, around 90% of them singletons. Sequencing was done on a sample of PBMCs. Every receptor here comes from a young man in good health and CMV-seronegative.

This rearrangement joins TRBV15 to TRBJ1-2; 7 positions agree with TRBD1. The junction had 12 bases not matched to a gene; V was cut back by 4 bases and J by 7 bases. The CDR3 covers 15 residues. CDR1 and CDR2 from the germline V gene are LNHNV and YYDKDF (reference sequence). The DNA for the CDR3 is TGTGCCACCAGCACGAATACTATCTCAGGGGGTGGCTACACCTTC. Its translation is CATSTNTISGGGYTF.

In its sample, this clone was seen once. The chain uses TRBV5-1 and TRBJ2-5; D is possibly TRBD1 (5 bases). Trimming removed 6 bases from V and 5 bases from J, with 17 bases in between. This CDR3 is 14 amino acids long. Germline assignment: CDR1 SGHRS and CDR2 YFSETQ. The CDR3: CASNSAGLRETQYF. CDR3 nucleotides: TGCGCCAGCAATTCAGCAGGGTTGAGGGAGACCCAGTACTTC.

The CDR3 is CASSSGQGGRETQYF. The CDR3, as DNA: TGTGCCAGCAGCTCAGGACAGGGGGGGCGGGAGACCCAGTACTTC. This chain connects TRBV7-9 to TRBJ2-5; TRBD1 agrees at 10 bases. The germline V gene has CDR1 SEHNR and CDR2 FQNEAQ (reference sequence). CDR3 length equals 15 residues. V shed 4 bases, J shed 5 bases, and the junction held 7 bases outside the gene matches.

In nucleotides, the CDR3 is TGTGCCAGCAGCTTAGCGGGAGAGGTCGATACGCAGTATTTT. It yields the protein CASSLAGEVDTQYF. The chain uses TRBV6-1 and TRBJ2-3; 9 bases are shared with TRBD2. Germline lookup yields CDR1 MNHNS and CDR2 SASEGT. This CDR3 contains 14 residues. The V and J ends lost 6 bases and 6 bases, in that order; junction bases with no gene match: 7.

The chain combines TRBV6-1 with TRBJ1-2, with 8 bases matching TRBD1. Trimming removed 6 bases from V and 2 bases from J; junction bases left unmatched: 8. The CDR3 consists of 15 residues. The V gene's germline CDR1 is MNHNS and CDR2 SASEGT. In DNA form, the CDR3 reads TGTGCCAGCAGGTCCCGGGACAGGATAAACTATGGCTACACCTTC. Translated, it gives CASRSRDRINYGYTF.

This chain links TRBV6-4 with TRBJ2-7; 7 bases agree with TRBD1. The CDR3 has 17 residues. In germline, CDR1 is MRHNA, CDR2 SNTAGT. Unmatched junction bases numbered 12, after V lost 4 bases and J lost 0 bases. The CDR3 reads CASSGWLCDRDSYEQYF. In nucleotides, the CDR3 is TGTGCCAGCAGTGGCTGGCTTTGTGACAGGGACTCCTACGAGCAGTACTTC.

V gene TRBV4-1 combines with J gene TRBJ2-7; D is uncertain. Germline CDR1 reads MGHRA; CDR2 reads YSYEKL. The V and J ends lost 0 bases and 2 bases respectively, with 8 bases between them. The CDR3 totals 14 residues. The CDR3 spells CASSQEQSTYEQYF. CDR3 bases: TGCGCCAGCAGCCAAGAACAGTCCACCTACGAGCAGTACTTC.

The rearrangement links TRBV6-1 to TRBJ2-1; the match to TRBD2 covers 9 bases. This CDR3 is built from 17 residues. Looked up from germline, CDR1 is MNHNS and CDR2 is SASEGT. V shed 2 bases, J shed 4 bases, and the junction held 9 bases outside the gene matches. Written as DNA, the CDR3 is TGTGCCAGCAGTGAACAACCAGCGGGGGGCTTATACAATGAGCAGTTCTTC. This gives the protein CASSEQPAGGLYNEQFF.

The gene calls are TRBV12-2 and TRBJ1-5; the D call of TRBD1 is as the table states it, not checked on the DNA. TRBV12-2 is given as a pseudogene. This CDR3 is 16 amino acids long. Here the CDR3 reads CASRLLTGGSNQPQHF. The CDR3 DNA reads as TGTGCAAGTCGCTTATTGACAGGGGGTTCCAATCAGCCCCAGCATTTT.

The rearrangement links TRBV6-1 to TRBJ2-6; weak D call: TRBD1 (5 bases). The CDR3 sequence is 20 residues long. Trimming stripped 2 bases from V and 1 base from J, with 21 bases between. Germline lookup yields CDR1 MNHNS and CDR2 SASEGT. CDR3 nucleotides: TGTGCCAGCAGTGAATGGTTTAGGGGAAGCGCGACGTCTGGGGCCAACGTCCTGACTTTC. Protein sequence: CASSEWFRGSATSGANVLTF.

The rearrangement joins TRBV6-1 to TRBJ1-3, with 8 bases fitting TRBD1. The CDR3 loop spans 16 amino acids. Losses at the gene ends were 0 bases for V and 4 bases for J; bases not matched to a gene: 5. Germline CDR1 and CDR2: MNHNS and SASEGT. The CDR3 DNA reads as TGTGCCAGCAGTGAAGCTCAGGGGGCTAGAGGAAACACCATATATTTT. Translated: CASSEAQGARGNTIYF.

The chain links TRBV6-6 to TRBJ2-1; D gene ambiguous. V was pared by 6 bases and J by 2 bases, with 11 bases between. CDR1 is MNHNY, CDR2 SVGAGI, per germline (reference sequence). The CDR3 totals 14 residues. DNA for the CDR3: TGTGCCAGCAGACCTCCGGTTACCTACAATGAGCAGTTCTTC. Its translation is CASRPPVTYNEQFF.

The gene calls are TRBV10-3 and TRBJ2-6, with 10 bases fitting TRBD1. The CDR3 covers 16 residues. Germline CDR1 reads ENHRY; CDR2 reads SYGVKD. With 6 bases clipped from V and 0 bases from J, the junction kept 2 bases outside the gene matches. CDR3 loop: CAIRGTGVSGANVLTF. CDR3 nucleotide sequence: TGTGCCATCAGGGGGACAGGGGTCTCTGGGGCCAACGTCCTGACTTTC.

This rearrangement joins TRBV10-3 to TRBJ2-7, with TRBD1 matching over 10 bases. With V trimmed by 10 bases and J by 2 bases, 8 bases remained unmatched. Germline V lookup: CDR1 ENHRY, CDR2 SYGVKD. This CDR3 has 14 residues. CDR3 sequence reads: CATQGTGVPYEQYF. The CDR3 DNA sequence: TGTGCCACCCAAGGGACAGGGGTCCCCTACGAGCAGTACTTC.

The chain is built from TRBV9 and TRBJ2-1; a possible D gene is TRBD2 (6 bases). V gave up 0 bases and J gave up 7 bases, with 8 bases separating them. CDR1 and CDR2 from the germline V gene are SGDLS and YYNGEE. The CDR3 consists of 13 residues. This CDR3 is CASSVGGGNEQFF. CDR3 nucleotide sequence: TGTGCCAGCAGCGTAGGGGGAGGAAATGAGCAGTTCTTC.

The V gene is TRBV7-8, the J gene TRBJ2-1, with TRBD2 matching over 15 bases. CDR1 and CDR2 from the germline V gene are SGHVS and FQNEAQ. The CDR3 runs 20 residues. V was clipped by 5 bases and J by 0 bases; unmatched bases: 11. This CDR3 reads CASSPDRGTSGGSSYNEQFF. The DNA of the CDR3 is TGTGCCAGCAGCCCAGACCGGGGGACTAGCGGGGGGAGCTCCTACAATGAGCAGTTCTTC.

CDR3 in amino acids: CASSVRGDSLSYEQYF. CDR3 bases: TGTGCCAGCAGCGTGCGGGGGGATTCGCTCTCCTACGAGCAGTACTTC. This chain uses TRBV9 with TRBJ2-7; 8 positions match TRBD2. The CDR3 covers 16 residues. The V segment lost 2 bases and the J segment 0 bases; nucleotides outside the gene matches: 7. Per the germline V gene, CDR1 is SGDLS and CDR2 is YYNGEE.

The rearrangement uses TRBV7-2 and TRBJ2-7; TRBD1 matches at 11 bases. The CDR3 covers 14 residues. Germline-derived CDR1 and CDR2 are SGHTA and FQGNSA. The V segment lost 4 bases and the J segment 6 bases; nucleotides outside the gene matches: 5. CDR3 sequence (DNA): TGTGCCAGCAGCTCATTGGACAGGGGGCTCGAGCAGTACTTC. The encoded protein is CASSSLDRGLEQYF.

The rearrangement joins TRBV4-1 to TRBJ1-1; D remains ambiguous. The V gene's germline CDR1 is MGHRA and CDR2 YSYEKL. V lost 0 bases and J 1 base, leaving 6 bases between the germline ends. There are 14 residues in the CDR3. The CDR3 region is CASSQDAGNTEAFF. CDR3 DNA: TGCGCCAGCAGCCAAGACGCCGGGAACACTGAAGCTTTCTTT.

V and J are TRBV28 and TRBJ2-5, with D possibly matching TRBD1 (6 bases). The CDR3 loop spans 14 amino acids. CDR1 MDHEN and CDR2 SYDVKM come from the germline V gene. Trimming stripped 6 bases from V and 5 bases from J, with 16 bases between. The CDR3: CASRSLGRGETQYF. The CDR3 DNA is TGTGCCAGCAGATCACTGGGCAGGGGTGAGACCCAGTACTTC.

CDR3 coding DNA: TGTGCCAGCAGCTTAGGCAGGGGGGGCAATCAGCCCCAGCATTTT. Protein: CASSLGRGGNQPQHF. J is TRBJ1-5 and V is TRBV11-2; 7 nucleotides line up with TRBD1. The V gene end was trimmed by 1 base and the J gene end by 2 bases; junction bases not matched to a gene: 2. The germline V gene encodes CDR1 SGHAT and CDR2 FQNNGV. This CDR3 has 15 amino acids.

This chain links TRBV12-2 with TRBJ1-1; the table's D call of TRBD1 was not tested on the DNA. TRBV12-2 is a listed pseudogene. There are 17 residues in the CDR3. The DNA for the CDR3 is TGTGCAAGTCGCCTACGGGACAGGGAAAATATGAACACTGAAGCTTTCTTT. Residues: CASRLRDRENMNTEAFF.

This chain joins TRBV9 and TRBJ2-7; D not certain. Germline V gene sequence: CDR1 SGDLS, CDR2 YYNGEE. V shed 0 bases and J shed 0 bases, with 7 bases lying between them. This CDR3 is 14 amino acids long. The CDR3 region is CASSVGASSYEQYF. CDR3 bases: TGTGCCAGCAGCGTAGGCGCGAGCTCCTACGAGCAGTACTTC.

This clone has a single count. The chain joins TRBV7-2 to TRBJ2-3; 9 bases line up with TRBD1. Losses at the gene ends were 6 bases for V and 2 bases for J; bases not matched to a gene: 9. The CDR3 has 16 amino acids. CDR1 and CDR2 (germline): SGHTA, FQGNSA. The CDR3 is CASSPDRGHVTDTQYF. The CDR3, as DNA: TGTGCCAGCAGTCCGGACAGGGGCCATGTCACAGATACGCAGTATTTT.

The rearrangement links TRBV20-1 to TRBJ2-1; D is unclear. CDR1 and CDR2 (germline): DFQATT, SNEGSKA (reference sequence). V shed 8 bases and J shed 10 bases, with 15 bases lying between them. This CDR3 has 11 residues. The CDR3 DNA is TGCAGTACTCCCGAATTCGGGGAGCAGTTCTTC. Its protein is CSTPEFGEQFF.

This chain uses TRBV28 with TRBJ2-7; the match to TRBD2 covers 12 bases. The V gene end was trimmed by 1 base and the J gene end by 7 bases; junction bases not matched to a gene: 5. The germline CDR1 and CDR2 sequences are MDHEN and SYDVKM. CDR3 size: 15 residues. Written as DNA, the CDR3 is TGTGCCAGCAGTTTATATCCTAGCGGGAGGGGTGAGCAGTACTTC. Residues: CASSLYPSGRGEQYF.

This rearrangement joins TRBV2 to TRBJ2-3; 7 nucleotides agree with TRBD1. The germline gives CDR1 SNHLY, CDR2 FYNNEI. After removal of 8 bases from V and 1 base from J, the junction contained 6 bases not matched to a gene. The CDR3 contains 14 residues. CDR3 sequence (DNA): TGTGCCAGCGGGGGACAGAGGCGCACAGATACGCAGTATTTT. The encoded protein is CASGGQRRTDTQYF. The variable domain in full, with the rest retrieved from reference TRBV2 and TRBJ2-3, is EPEVTQTPSHQVTQMGQEVILRCVPISNHLYFYWYRQILGQKVEFLVSFYNNEISEKSEIFDDQFSVERPDGSNFTLKIRSTKLEDSAMYFCASGGQRRTDTQYFGPGTRLTVL.

The J gene is TRBJ1-1, the V gene TRBV2; D perhaps matches TRBD1 (5 bases). Germline CDR1 and CDR2: SNHLY and FYNNEI. The CDR3 runs to 10 residues. Trimming took 11 bases from V and 6 from J, leaving 10 bases between them. The CDR3 sequence is CAGGGAEAFF. Written as DNA, the CDR3 is TGTGCCGGCGGGGGGGCTGAAGCTTTCTTT.

The rearrangement joins TRBV5-1 to TRBJ2-1; 8 bases align to TRBD1. V shed 3 bases and J 5 bases; nucleotides not matched to a gene: 16. There are 18 residues in the CDR3. Germline CDR1 SGHRS, CDR2 YFSETQ. CDR3 DNA sequence: TGCGCCAGCAGCTCAACTCGTGGGACAGGAATGTCCAACAATGAGCAGTTCTTC. Translating gives CASSSTRGTGMSNNEQFF.

The rearrangement links TRBV6-1 to TRBJ1-5; 8 bases are shared with TRBD1. Germline V gene data show CDR1 as MNHNS and CDR2 as SASEGT. This CDR3 has 17 amino acids. Germline trimming cut 1 base from V and 4 bases from J; bases unmatched to any gene: 9. CDR3: CASSEVSAGGPNQPQHF. In DNA, the CDR3 is TGTGCCAGCAGTGAAGTCAGCGCAGGGGGCCCGAATCAGCCCCAGCATTTT.

As DNA, the CDR3 is TGTGCCAGCAGCGGGACAGGGCATGGTGAAAAACTGTTTTTT. Translated: CASSGTGHGEKLFF. The gene calls are TRBV5-4 and TRBJ1-4, with TRBD1 matching 9 bases. V shed 4 bases and J 7 bases; nucleotides not matched to a gene: 5. Germline V lookup: CDR1 SGHNT, CDR2 YYREEE (reference sequence). This CDR3 is 14 amino acids long.